This T cell receptor beta chain was obtained from a study of T cell changes during pregnancy in multiple sclerosis. The table came from immunoSEQ multiplex PCR; TCRdb's copy has only in-frame clones and leaves some out. This table has 70,000 to 90,000 clones, about nine tenths appearing once. The CDR3 is made up of 12 amino acids. V lost 5 bases, J lost 7 bases, and 4 bases stayed unmatched. The germline gives CDR1 SGHTA, CDR2 FQGNSA. The chain recombines TRBV7-2 with TRBJ1-1, with 7 bases that match TRBD1. Sequenced material: PBMCs, taken in the first trimester of pregnancy. This sequence was found in a female donor in good health, serving as a control in a pregnancy study. Some clones in this sample may be carry-over from other donors' samples. The CDR3 here is CASSKTGNEAFF. For the CDR3, the DNA is TGTGCCAGCAGCAAGACAGGGAATGAAGCTTTCTTT.